Listed here is a single TCR beta chain. Its target is unknown. The data derive from a study of cytomegalovirus exposure and HLA in healthy donors. Overall study results and limits: In a later analysis, donors in an Asian-associated ancestry cluster reportedly had fewer N-insertions in productive TCRs than the cohort mean.

The CDR3 sequence is 17 residues long. Germline CDR1 is SGHTA and CDR2 is FQGNSA. The V gene end was trimmed by 7 bases and the J gene end by 3 bases; junction bases not matched to a gene: 13. Vbeta (60) and Jbeta (13) primers were used in the PCR. Profiling relied on immunoSEQ multiplex PCR, and the TCRdb table lists in-frame clones only, not all of them. This table holds 93,000 or so clones, around 77% found once. The specimen sequenced was PBMCs. The chain joins TRBV7-2 to TRBJ2-1; TRBD1 agrees at 9 bases. This sequence was found in a middle-aged man in good health and CMV-seropositive. The CDR3 here is CASTLTPRTGVYNEQFF. The CDR3 nucleotides are TGTGCCAGCACCCTTACTCCGAGGACAGGGGTCTACAATGAGCAGTTCTTC.